The present T cell receptor (beta chain) was sequenced within a study of blood T cells in healthy people across ages (dated by TCRdb to the mid-2010s). General notes on the study: Template switching captured roughly one uniquely barcoded TCR beta cDNA molecule per two T cells in model experiments. To avoid experimental bias, donors of different ages were randomly spread across the sequencing lanes. The donors were divided into four age groups: young (average roughly 17 years), middle-aged (approximately 39), aged (roughly 66) and long-lived (approximately 74). The study analyzed two additional independent replicas of 1 million unique cDNA reads from the same blood draw for two donors, one aged 18 to 29 and one aged 80 or older. Age-related changes in TCR beta repertoire diversity were measured in the study by deep sequencing normalized with unique cDNA molecular identifiers.

What the study reported, not specific to this receptor: As age increased, observed TCR beta diversity per million T cells dropped in a roughly linear way, and a significant reduction was already evident by age roughly 40. There was a strong correlation between observed TCR beta diversity and the percentage of naive T cells measured by flow cytometry. Compared with the aged group, the long-lived group had more naive CD4+ T cells, fewer expanded clones and increased TCR diversity, suggesting age selection. Estimates of total diversity from one million sequenced T cells were regarded as lower bounds and underestimates. Conclusive comparison of naive and antigen-experienced compartments was prevented by the profiling of bulk unsorted PBMCs. The CMV infection status of donors was not known, potentially confounding age-related changes in expanded clonotypes.

Systemically healthy Caucasian individuals from Russia, 39 in total and aged roughly 6 to 95 years, were included as donors. Approximately 9.3 milliliters of peripheral blood were collected from each donor into EDTA-treated Vacutainer tubes. Ficoll-Paque density-gradient centrifugation was used to isolate PBMCs, with at least 7 million obtained per sample. Total RNA was extracted from PBMCs with Trizol reagent, with at least 5.5 micrograms obtained per sample. For every donor, an aliquot of PBMCs went through flow cytometry to measure the percentages of naive CD45RAhigh/CD27high T cells. Libraries were built with 5' RACE. TCRdb names Illumina HiSeq 2500 as the instrument used. The second PCR ran for roughly 7 to 12 cycles and used a J-beta primer mix along with a sample-barcoded 5' primer. A unique molecular identifier was introduced onto each TCR beta cDNA molecule by a template-switch 5' adaptor carrying 12 random nucleotides. Each sample yielded at least 2.5 million CDR3-containing paired-end reads. First-strand cDNA synthesis was performed from all RNA using the Mint cDNA synthesis kit, with priming by a TRBC-specific oligonucleotide. All cDNA was treated with uracil-DNA glycosylase and then went through a first 18-cycle PCR with the universal primers M1SS and BC2_uni_R. Per the source publication's procedure: Normalization of each sample was performed by random selection of 1 million high-quality reads, each carrying a distinct molecular identifier. Instead of being binned into consensus sequences, reads that shared molecular identifiers were thrown out. MiTCR, run with a Q25 quality threshold and the strictest error-elimination algorithm, handled CDR3 identification, clonotype clustering and error correction. A nonparametric unseen species model using Euler transformation provided a lower-bound estimate of total TCR beta diversity. Clones were called with MiXCR by TCRdb after fastp trimmed the public reads at Q25, and only in-frame beta chains were retained. For every CDR3 protein sequence, its rows merge into one entry that carries the most common genes and DNA. These V and J calls are TCRdb output, not the study's own analysis. The sample has about 1,500,000 distinct CDR3 sequences on record, 42% of them singletons. The leading ten clones occupy 7.9% of the sample.

As regards this clonotype: Its antigen remains unidentified. Nothing much larger sits one base from this clone, and base qualities are not available.

The clonotype was recovered from a woman aged 18-29 years in good health. Input material: blood.

The sequenced DNA is TGCAGCGTGGGGGACAGGGGGAGGTCCTACGAGCAGTACTTC. Protein translation: CSVGDRGRSYEQYF. The sequence links TRBV29-1 to TRBJ2-7, with TRBD1 identical over 11 junction bases. The CDR3 has 14 amino acids, counting the end cysteine and phenylalanine. Solely the CDR3 DNA is kept, with 42 bases framed from the first base. The germline V and J ends show losses of 6 bases and 1 base respectively, and no gene match explains 5 bases of the junction. CDR1 SQVTM and CDR2 ANQGSEA were looked up in the germline V gene.